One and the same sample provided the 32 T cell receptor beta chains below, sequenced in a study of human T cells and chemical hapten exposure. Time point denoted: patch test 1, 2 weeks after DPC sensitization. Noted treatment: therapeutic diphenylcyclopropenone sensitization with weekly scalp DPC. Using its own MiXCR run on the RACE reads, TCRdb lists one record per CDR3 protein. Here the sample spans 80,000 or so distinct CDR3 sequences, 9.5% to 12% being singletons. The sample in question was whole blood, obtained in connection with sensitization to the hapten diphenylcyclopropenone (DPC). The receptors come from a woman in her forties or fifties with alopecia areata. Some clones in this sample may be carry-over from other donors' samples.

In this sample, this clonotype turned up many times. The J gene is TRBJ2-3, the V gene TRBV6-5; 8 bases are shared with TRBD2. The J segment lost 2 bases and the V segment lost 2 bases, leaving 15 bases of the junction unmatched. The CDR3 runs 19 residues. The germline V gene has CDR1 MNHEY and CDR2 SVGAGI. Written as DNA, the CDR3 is TGTGCCAGCAGTTACCTTTCGAAGCGGGAGCCAGGTCTCACAGATACGCAGTATTTT. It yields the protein CASSYLSKREPGLTDTQYF.

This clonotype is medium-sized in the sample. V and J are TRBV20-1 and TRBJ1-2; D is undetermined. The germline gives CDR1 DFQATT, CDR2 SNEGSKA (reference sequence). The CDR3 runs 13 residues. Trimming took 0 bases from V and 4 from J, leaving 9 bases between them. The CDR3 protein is CSARDPGLYGYTF. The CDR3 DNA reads TGCAGTGCTAGAGATCCCGGACTCTATGGCTACACCTTC.

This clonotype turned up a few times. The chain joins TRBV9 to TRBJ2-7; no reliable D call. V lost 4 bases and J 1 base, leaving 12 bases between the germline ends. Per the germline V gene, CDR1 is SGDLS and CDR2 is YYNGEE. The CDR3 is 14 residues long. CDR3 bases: TGTGCCAGCAGCCCTAGGACGGCGTCCTACGAGCAGTACTTC. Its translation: CASSPRTASYEQYF.

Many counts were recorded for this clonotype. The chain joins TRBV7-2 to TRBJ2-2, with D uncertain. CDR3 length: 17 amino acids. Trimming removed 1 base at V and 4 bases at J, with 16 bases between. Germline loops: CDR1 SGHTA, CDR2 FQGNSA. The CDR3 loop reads CASSLVVSLLRTGELFF. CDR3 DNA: TGTGCCAGCAGCTTAGTTGTGTCACTACTACGCACCGGGGAGCTGTTTTTT.

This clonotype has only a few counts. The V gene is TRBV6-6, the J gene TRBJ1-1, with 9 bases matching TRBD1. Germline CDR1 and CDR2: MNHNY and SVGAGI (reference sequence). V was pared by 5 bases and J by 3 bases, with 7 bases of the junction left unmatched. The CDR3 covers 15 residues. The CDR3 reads CASSRTGGWDTEAFF. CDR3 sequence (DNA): TGTGCCAGCAGTCGAACAGGGGGCTGGGACACTGAAGCTTTCTTT.

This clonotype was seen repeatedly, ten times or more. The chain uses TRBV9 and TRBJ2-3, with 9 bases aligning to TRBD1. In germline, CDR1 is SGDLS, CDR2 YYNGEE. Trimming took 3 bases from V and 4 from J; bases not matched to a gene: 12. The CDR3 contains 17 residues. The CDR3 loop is CASSEHQGQGFADTQYF. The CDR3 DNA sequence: TGTGCCAGCAGCGAGCACCAGGGACAGGGTTTCGCAGATACGCAGTATTTT.

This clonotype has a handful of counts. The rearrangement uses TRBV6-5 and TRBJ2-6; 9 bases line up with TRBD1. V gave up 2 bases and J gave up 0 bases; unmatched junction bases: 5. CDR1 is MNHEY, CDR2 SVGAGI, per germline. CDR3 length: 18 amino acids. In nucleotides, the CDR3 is TGTGCCAGCAGTTACCGGGGGACAGGGATCTCTGGGGCCAACGTCCTGACTTTC. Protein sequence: CASSYRGTGISGANVLTF.

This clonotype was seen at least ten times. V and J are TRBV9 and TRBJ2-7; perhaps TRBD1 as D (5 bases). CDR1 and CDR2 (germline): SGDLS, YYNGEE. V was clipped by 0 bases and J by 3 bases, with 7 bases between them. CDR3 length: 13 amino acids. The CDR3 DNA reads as TGTGCCAGCAGCGTAGTACAGGACTACGAGCAGTACTTC. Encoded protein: CASSVVQDYEQYF.

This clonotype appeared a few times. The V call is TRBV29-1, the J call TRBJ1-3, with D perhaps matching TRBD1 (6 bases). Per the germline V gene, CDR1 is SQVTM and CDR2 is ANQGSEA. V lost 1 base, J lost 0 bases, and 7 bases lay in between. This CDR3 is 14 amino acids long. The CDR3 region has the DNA TGCAGCGTTGAAGCCAGGGGCTCTGGAAACACCATATATTTT. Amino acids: CSVEARGSGNTIYF. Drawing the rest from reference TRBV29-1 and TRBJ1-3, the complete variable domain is SAVISQKPSRDICQRGTSLTIQCQVDSQVTMMFWYRQQPGQSLTLIATANQGSEATYESGFVIDKFPISRPNLTFSTLTVSNMSPEDSSIYLCSVEARGSGNTIYFGEGSWLTVV.

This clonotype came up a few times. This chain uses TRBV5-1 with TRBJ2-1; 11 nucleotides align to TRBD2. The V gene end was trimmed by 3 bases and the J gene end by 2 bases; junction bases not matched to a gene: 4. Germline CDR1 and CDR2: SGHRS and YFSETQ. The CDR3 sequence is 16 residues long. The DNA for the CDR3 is TGCGCCAGCAGCTCCGATAGCGGGAGGGCCTACAATGAGCAGTTCTTC. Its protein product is CASSSDSGRAYNEQFF.

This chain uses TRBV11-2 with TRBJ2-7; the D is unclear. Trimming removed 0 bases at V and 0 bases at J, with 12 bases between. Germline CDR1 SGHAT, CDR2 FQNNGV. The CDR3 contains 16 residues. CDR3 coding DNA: TGTGCCAGCAGCTTAGATCAGGCAGGCATCTCCTACGAGCAGTACTTC. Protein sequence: CASSLDQAGISYEQYF.

CDR3 DNA: TGTGCCAGCGTGCGGGACAGGGTTGCTGGTGAGCAGTTCTTC. It is translated as CASVRDRVAGEQFF. V and J are TRBV28 and TRBJ2-1; 9 bases line up with TRBD1. This CDR3 has 14 amino acids. Germline V gene data show CDR1 as MDHEN and CDR2 as SYDVKM. V shed 8 bases and J 9 bases; nucleotides not matched to a gene: 11.

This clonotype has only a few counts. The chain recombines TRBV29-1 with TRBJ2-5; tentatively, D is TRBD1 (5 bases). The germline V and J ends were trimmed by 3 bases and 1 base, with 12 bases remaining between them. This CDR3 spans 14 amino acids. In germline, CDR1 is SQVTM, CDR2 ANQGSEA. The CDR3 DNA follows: TGCAGCGTTGATAGGGGTGGGGCCCAAGAGACCCAGTACTTC. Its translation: CSVDRGGAQETQYF.

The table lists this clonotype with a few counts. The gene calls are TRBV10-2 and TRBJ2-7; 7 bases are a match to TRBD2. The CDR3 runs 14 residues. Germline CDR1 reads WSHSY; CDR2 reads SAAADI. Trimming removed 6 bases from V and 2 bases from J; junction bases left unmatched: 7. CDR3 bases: TGCGCCAGCAGGATAGCGGGTACCGCCTACGAGCAGTACTTC. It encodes CASRIAGTAYEQYF.

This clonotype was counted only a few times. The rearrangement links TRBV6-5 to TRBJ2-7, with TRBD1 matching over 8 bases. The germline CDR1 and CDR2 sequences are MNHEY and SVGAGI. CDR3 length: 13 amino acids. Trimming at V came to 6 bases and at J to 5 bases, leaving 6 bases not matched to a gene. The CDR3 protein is CASSPDRDNEQYF. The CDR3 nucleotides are TGTGCCAGCAGCCCGGACAGGGACAACGAGCAGTACTTC.

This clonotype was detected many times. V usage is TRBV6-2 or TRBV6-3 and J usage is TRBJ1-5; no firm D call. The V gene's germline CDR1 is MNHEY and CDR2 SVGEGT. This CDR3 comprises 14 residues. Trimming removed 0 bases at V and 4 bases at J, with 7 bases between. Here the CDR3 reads CASSYSLGNQPQHF. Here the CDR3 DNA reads TGTGCCAGCAGTTACTCACTGGGTAATCAGCCCCAGCATTTT.

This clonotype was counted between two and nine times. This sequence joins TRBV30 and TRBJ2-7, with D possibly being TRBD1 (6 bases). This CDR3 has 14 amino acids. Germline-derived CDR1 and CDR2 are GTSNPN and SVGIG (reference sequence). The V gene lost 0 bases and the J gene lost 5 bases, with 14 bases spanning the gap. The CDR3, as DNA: TGTGCCTGGAGTGTCGCAGGGGTGGGAGACGAGCAGTACTTC. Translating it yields CAWSVAGVGDEQYF.

CDR3 DNA: TGTGCCAGCACCCCGGGACTAGCGGGCACAGATACGCAGTATTTT. It encodes CASTPGLAGTDTQYF. The chain carries TRBV3-1 and TRBJ2-3, with 11 bases matching TRBD2. CDR1 and CDR2 (germline): LGHDT, YNNKEL (reference sequence). The length of the CDR3 is 15 residues. V dropped 7 bases and J dropped 1; count of bases not matched to a gene: 4.

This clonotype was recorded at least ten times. CDR3 nucleotides: TGTGCCAGCAGTCGACTAGCGGGGATCACAGATACGCAGTATTTT. Translating gives CASSRLAGITDTQYF. The J gene is TRBJ2-3, the V gene TRBV12-3 or TRBV12-4, with 11 bases aligning to TRBD2. The CDR3 loop spans 15 amino acids. Trimming took 5 bases from V and 2 from J; bases not matched to a gene: 3.

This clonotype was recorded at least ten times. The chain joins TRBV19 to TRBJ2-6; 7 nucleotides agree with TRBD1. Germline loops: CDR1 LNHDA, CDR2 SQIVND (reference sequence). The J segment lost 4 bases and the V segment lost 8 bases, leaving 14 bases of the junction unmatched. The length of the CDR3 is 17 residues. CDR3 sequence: CASRTTGPSPGANVLTF. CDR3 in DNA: TGTGCCAGTCGGACGACAGGGCCCTCCCCGGGGGCCAACGTCCTGACTTTC.

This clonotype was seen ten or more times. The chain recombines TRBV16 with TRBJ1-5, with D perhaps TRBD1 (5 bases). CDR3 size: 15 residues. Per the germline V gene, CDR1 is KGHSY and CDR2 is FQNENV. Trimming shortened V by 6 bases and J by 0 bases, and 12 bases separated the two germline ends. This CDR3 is CASSATANSNQPQHF. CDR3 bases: TGTGCCAGCAGTGCGACAGCTAATAGCAATCAGCCCCAGCATTTT.

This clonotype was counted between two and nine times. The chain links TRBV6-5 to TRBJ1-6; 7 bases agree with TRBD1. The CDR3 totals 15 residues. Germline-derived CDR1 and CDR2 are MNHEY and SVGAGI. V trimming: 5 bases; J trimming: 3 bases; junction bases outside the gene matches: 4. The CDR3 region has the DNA TGTGCCAGCAGTCCGAGACAGGGCTATAATTCACCCCTCCACTTT. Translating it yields CASSPRQGYNSPLHF.

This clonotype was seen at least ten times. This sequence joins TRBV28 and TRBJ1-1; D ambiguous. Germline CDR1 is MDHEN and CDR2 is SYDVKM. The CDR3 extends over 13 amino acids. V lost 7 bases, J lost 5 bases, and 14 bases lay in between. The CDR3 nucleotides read TGTGCCAGCAACGGAGGAGGCGGGACTGAAGCTTTCTTT. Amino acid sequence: CASNGGGGTEAFF.

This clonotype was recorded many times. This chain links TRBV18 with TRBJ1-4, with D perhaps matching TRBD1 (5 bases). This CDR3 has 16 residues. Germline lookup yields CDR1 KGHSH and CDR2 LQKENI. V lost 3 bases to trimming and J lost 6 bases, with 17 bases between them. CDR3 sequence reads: CASSPARTSGDEKLFF. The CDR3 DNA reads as TGTGCCAGCTCACCGGCCCGGACATCGGGGGATGAAAAACTGTTTTTT.

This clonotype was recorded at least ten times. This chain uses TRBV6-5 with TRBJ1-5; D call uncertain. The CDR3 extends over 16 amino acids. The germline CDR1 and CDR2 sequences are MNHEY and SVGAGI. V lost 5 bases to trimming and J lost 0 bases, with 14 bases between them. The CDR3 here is CASSLGRAYSNQPQHF. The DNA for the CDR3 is TGTGCCAGCAGTCTAGGACGAGCATATAGCAATCAGCCCCAGCATTTT.

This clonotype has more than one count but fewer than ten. This CDR3 reads CASSKLESTDTQYF. CDR3 in DNA: TGTGCCAGCAGTAAACTGGAGAGCACAGATACGCAGTATTTT. The rearrangement uses TRBV27 and TRBJ2-3; D is undetermined. Per the germline V gene, CDR1 is MNHEY and CDR2 is SMNVEV (reference sequence). The V end lost 5 bases, the J end lost 0 bases, and 9 bases lay between the germline ends. The CDR3 runs to 14 residues.

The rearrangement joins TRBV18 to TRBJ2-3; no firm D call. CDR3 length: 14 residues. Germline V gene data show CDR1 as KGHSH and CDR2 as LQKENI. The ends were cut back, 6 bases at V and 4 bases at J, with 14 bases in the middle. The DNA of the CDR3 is TGTGCCAGCTCCCAGTACAAGACGGCAGATACGCAGTATTTT. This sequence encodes CASSQYKTADTQYF.

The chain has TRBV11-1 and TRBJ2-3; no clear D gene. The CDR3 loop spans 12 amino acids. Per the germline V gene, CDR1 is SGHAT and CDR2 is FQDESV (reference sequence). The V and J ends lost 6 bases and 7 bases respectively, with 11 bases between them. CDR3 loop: CASRAGSHTQYF. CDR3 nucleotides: TGTGCCAGCAGGGCTGGGTCCCATACGCAGTATTTT.

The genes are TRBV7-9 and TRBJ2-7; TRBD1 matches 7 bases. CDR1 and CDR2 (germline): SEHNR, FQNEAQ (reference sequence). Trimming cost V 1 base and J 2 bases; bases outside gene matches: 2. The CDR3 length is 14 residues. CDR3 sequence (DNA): TGTGCCAGCAGCTTAGGGACAGGTACCTACGAGCAGTACTTC. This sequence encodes CASSLGTGTYEQYF.

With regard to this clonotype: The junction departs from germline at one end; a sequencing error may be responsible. The CDR3 coding sequence is TGTGCCAGCAGCTTGGGCCCAGGAATGACCTACGAGCAGTGCTTC. This gives the protein CASSLGPGMTYEQCF. The chain links TRBV7-2 to TRBJ2-7; D gene unclear. The CDR3 contains 15 residues. In germline, CDR1 is SGHTA, CDR2 FQGNSA.

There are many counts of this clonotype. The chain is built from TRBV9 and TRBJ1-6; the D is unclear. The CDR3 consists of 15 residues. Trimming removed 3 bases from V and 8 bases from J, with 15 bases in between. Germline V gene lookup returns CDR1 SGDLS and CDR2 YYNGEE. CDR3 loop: CASSAFDTMHSPLHF. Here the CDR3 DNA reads TGTGCCAGCAGCGCTTTCGACACTATGCATTCACCCCTCCACTTT. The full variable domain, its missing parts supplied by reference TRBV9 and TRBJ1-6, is DSGVTQTPKHLITATGQRVTLRCSPRSGDLSVYWYQQSLDQGLQFLIQYYNGEERAKGNILERFSAQQFPDLHSELNLSSLELGDSALYFCASSAFDTMHSPLHFGNGTRLTVT.

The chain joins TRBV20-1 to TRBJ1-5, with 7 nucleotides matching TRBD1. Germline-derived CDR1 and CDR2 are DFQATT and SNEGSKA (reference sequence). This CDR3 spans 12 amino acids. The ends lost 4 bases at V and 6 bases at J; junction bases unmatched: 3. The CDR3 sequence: CSANYRGQPQHF. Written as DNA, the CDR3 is TGCAGTGCTAACTACAGGGGTCAGCCCCAGCATTTT.